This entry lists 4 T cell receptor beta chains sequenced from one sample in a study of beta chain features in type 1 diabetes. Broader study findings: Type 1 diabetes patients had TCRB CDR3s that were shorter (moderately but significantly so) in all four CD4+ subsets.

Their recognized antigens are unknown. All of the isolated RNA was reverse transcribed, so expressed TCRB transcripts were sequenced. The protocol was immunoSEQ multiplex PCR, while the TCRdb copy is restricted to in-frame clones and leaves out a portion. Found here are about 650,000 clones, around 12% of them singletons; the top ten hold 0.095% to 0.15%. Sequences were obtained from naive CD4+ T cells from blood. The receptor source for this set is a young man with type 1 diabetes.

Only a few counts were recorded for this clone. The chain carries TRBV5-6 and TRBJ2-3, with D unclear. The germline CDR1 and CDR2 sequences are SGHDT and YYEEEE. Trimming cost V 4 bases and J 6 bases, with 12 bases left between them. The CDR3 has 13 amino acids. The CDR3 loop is CASSAAAIDTQYF. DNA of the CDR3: TGTGCCAGCAGCGCCGCTGCGATCGATACGCAGTATTTT.

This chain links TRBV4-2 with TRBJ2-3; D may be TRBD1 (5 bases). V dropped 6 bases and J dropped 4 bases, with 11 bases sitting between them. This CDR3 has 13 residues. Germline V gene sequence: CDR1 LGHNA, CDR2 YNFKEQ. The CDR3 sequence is CASSGRAADTQYF. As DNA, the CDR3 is TGTGCCAGCAGTGGCAGGGCGGCAGATACGCAGTATTTT.

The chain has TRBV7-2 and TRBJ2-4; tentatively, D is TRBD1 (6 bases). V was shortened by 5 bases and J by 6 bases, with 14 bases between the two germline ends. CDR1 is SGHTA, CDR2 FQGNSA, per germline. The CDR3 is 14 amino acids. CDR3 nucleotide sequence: TGTGCCAGCAGCCCGGGACAATGGGGAAACATTCAGTACTTC. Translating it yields CASSPGQWGNIQYF.

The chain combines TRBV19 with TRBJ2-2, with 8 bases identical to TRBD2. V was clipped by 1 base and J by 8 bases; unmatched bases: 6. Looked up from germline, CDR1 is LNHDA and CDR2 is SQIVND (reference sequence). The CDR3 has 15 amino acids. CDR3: CASSIGAGATGELFF. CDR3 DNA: TGTGCCAGTAGTATAGGAGCGGGGGCGACAGGGGAGCTGTTTTTT.